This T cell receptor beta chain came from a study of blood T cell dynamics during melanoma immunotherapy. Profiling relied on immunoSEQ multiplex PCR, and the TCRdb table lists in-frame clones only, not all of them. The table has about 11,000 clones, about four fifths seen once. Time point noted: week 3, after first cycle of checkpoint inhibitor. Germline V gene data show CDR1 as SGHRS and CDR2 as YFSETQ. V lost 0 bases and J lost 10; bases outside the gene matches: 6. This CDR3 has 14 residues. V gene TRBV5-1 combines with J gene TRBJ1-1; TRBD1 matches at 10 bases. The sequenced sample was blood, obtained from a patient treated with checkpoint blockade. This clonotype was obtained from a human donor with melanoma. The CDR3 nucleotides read TGCGCCAGCAGCTTGGAAGGGACAGGGGTACGAGCTTTCTTT. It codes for CASSLEGTGVRAFF.